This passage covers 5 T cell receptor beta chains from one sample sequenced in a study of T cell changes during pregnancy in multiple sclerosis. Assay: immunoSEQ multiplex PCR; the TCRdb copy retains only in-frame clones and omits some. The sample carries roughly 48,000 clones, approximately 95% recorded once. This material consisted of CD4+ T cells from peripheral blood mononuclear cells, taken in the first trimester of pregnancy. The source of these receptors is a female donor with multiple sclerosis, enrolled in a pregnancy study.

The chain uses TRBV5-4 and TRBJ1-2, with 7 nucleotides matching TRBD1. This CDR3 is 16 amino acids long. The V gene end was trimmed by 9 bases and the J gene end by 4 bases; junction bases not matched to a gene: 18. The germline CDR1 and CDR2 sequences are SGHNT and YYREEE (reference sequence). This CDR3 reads CATRPGVEGGGYGYTF. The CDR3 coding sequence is TGTGCCACGCGGCCGGGAGTCGAAGGGGGCGGCTATGGCTACACCTTC.

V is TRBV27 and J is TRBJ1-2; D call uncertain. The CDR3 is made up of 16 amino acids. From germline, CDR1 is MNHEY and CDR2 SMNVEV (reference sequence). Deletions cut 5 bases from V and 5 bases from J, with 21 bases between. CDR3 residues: CASSQLGLDEGYGYTF. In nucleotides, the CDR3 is TGTGCCAGCAGTCAACTCGGACTCGACGAAGGGTATGGCTACACCTTC.

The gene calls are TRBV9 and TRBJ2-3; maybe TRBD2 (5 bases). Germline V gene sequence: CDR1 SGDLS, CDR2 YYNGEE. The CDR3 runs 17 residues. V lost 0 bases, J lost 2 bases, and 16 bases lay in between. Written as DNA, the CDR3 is TGTGCCAGCAGCGTAGCCGGGGTCCTCCGATTCACAGATACGCAGTATTTT. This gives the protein CASSVAGVLRFTDTQYF.

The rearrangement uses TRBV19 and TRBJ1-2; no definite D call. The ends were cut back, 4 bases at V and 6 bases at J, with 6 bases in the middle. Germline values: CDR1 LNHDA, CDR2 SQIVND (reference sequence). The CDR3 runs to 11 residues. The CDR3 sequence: CASSSPNGYTF. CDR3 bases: TGTGCCAGTAGTAGTCCAAATGGCTACACCTTC.

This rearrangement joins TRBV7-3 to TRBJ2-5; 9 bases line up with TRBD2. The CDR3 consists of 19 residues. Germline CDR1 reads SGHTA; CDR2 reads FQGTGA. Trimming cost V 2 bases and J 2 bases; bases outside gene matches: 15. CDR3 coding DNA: TGTGCCAGCAGCTTAGGCCTAGCGGGGAGCGACTGGGTACAAGAGACCCAGTACTTC. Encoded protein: CASSLGLAGSDWVQETQYF.